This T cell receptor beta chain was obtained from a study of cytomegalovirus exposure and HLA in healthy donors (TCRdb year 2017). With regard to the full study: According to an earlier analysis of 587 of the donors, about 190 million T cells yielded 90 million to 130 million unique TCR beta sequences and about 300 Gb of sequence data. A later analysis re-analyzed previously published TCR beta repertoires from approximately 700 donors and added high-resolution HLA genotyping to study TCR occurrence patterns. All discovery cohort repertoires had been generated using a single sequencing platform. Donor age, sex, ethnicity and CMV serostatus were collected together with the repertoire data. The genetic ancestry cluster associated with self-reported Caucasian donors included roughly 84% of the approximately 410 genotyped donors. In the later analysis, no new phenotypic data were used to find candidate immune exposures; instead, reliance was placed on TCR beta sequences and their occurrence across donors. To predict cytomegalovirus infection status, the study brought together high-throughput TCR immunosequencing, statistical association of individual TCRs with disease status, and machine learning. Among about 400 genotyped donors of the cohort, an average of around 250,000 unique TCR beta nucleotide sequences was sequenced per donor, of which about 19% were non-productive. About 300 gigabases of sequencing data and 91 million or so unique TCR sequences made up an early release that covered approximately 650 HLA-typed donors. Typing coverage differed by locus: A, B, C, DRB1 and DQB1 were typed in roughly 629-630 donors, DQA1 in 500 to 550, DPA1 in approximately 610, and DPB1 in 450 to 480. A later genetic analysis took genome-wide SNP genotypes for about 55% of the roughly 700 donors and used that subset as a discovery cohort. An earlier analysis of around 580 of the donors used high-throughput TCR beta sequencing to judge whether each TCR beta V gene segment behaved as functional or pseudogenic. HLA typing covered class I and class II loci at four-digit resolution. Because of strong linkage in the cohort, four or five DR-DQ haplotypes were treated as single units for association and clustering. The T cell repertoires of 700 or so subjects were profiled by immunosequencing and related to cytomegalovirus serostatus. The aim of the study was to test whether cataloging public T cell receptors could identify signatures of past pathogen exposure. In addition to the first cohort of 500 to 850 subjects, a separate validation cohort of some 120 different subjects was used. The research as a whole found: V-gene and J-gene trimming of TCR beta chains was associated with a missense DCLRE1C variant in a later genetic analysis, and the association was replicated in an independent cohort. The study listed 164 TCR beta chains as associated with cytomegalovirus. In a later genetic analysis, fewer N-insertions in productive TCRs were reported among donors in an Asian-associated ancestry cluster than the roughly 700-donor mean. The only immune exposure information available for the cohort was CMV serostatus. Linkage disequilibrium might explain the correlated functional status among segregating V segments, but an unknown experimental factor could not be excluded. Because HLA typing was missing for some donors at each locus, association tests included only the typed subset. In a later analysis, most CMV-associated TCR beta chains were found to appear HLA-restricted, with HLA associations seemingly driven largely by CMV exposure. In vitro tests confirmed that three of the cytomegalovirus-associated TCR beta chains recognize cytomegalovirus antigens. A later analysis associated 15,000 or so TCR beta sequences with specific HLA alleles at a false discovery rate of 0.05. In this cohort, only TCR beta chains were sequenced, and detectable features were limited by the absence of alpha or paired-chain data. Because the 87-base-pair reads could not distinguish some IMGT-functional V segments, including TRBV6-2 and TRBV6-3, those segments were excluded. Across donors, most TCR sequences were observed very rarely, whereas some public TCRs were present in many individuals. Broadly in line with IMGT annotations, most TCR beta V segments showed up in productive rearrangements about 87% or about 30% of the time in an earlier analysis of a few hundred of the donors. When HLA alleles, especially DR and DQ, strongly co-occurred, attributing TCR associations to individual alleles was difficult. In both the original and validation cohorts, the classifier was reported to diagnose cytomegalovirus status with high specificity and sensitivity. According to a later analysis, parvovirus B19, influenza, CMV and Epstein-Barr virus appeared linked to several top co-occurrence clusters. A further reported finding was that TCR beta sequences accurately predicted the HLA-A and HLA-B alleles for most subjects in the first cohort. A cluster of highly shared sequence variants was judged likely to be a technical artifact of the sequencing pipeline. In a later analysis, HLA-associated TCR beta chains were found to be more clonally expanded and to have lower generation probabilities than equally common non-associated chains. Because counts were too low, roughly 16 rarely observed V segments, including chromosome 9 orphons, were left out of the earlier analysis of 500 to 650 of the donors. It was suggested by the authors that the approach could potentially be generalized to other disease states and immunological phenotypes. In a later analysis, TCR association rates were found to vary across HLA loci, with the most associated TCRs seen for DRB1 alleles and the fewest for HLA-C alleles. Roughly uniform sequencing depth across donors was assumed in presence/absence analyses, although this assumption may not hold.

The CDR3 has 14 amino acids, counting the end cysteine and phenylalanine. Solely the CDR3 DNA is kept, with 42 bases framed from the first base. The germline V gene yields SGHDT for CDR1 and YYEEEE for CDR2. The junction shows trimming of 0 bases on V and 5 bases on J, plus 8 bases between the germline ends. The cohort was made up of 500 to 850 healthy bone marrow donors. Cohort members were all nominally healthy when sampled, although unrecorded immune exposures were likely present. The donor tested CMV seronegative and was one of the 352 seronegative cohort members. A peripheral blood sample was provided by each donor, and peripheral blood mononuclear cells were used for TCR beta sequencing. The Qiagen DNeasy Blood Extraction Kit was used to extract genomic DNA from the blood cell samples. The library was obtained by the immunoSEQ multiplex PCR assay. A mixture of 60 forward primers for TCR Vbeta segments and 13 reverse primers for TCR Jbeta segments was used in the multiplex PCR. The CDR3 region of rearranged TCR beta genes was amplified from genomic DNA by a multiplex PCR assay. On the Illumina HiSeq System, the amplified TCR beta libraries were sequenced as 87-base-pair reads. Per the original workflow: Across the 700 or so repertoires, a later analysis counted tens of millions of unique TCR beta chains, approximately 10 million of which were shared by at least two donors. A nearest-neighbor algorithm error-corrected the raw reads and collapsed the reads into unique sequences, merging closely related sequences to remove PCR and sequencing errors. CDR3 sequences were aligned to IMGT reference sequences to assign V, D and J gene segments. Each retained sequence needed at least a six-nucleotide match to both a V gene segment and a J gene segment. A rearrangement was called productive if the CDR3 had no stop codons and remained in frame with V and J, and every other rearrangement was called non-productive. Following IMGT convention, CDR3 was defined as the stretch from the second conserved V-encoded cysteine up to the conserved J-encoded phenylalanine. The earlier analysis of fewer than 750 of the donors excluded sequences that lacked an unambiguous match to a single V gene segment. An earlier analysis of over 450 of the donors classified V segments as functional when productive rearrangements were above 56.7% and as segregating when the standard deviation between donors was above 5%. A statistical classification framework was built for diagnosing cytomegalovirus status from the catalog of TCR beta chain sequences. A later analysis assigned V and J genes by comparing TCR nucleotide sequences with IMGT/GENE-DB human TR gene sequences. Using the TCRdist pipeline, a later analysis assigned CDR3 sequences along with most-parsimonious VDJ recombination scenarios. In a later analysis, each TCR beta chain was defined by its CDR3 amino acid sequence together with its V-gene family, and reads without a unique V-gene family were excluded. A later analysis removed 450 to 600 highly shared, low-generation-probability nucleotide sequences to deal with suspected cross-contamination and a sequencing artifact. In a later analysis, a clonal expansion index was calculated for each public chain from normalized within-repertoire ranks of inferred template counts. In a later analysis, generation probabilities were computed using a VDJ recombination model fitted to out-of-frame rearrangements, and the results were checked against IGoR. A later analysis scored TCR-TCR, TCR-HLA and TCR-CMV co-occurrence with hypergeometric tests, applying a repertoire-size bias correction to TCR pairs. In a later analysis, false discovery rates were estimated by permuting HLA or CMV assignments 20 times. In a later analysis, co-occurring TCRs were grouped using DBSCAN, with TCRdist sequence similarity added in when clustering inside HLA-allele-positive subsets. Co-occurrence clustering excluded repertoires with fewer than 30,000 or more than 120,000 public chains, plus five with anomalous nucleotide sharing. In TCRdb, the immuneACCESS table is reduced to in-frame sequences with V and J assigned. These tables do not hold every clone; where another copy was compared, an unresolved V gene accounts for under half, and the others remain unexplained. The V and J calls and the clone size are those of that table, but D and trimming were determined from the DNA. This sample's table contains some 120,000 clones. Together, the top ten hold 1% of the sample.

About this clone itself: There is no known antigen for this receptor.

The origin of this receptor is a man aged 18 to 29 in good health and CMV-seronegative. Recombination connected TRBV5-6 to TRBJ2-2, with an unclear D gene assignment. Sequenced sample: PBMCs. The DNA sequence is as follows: TGTGCCAGCAGCTTGGTACCAGTGACCGGGGAGCTGTTTTTT. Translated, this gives CASSLVPVTGELFF.